Listed here are 32 T cell receptor beta chains from one sample, sequenced in a study of T cell responses to AZD1222 COVID-19 vaccine. Generated by immunoSEQ multiplex PCR, the TCRdb table keeps only in-frame clones and is missing some. The sample carries approximately 100,000 clones, around nine tenths recorded once. The specimen comprised peripheral blood, sampled on day 0 of AZD1222 vaccination. The receptors come from an adult in good health.

This clone occurred a few times. This sequence joins TRBV7-8 and TRBJ2-7, with 7 bases lining up with TRBD2. V lost 5 bases to trimming and J lost 5 bases; unmatched junction nucleotides: 12. Germline values: CDR1 SGHVS, CDR2 FQNEAQ. The CDR3 contains 15 residues. The CDR3 is CASSPRWRERDEQYF. The DNA of the CDR3 is TGTGCCAGCAGCCCCAGGTGGCGGGAGCGGGACGAGCAGTACTTC.

V and J are TRBV3-1 (or the pseudogene TRBV3-2) and TRBJ2-1; unclear D gene. V shed 1 base and J shed 7 bases, with 8 bases lying between them. Germline-derived CDR1 and CDR2 are LGHDT and YNNKEL (reference sequence). This CDR3 has 13 residues. CDR3: CASSQGSWNEQFF. CDR3 nucleotides: TGTGCCAGCAGCCAAGGGTCGTGGAATGAGCAGTTCTTC.

The chain carries TRBV6-1 and TRBJ2-7; D gene uncertain. With 1 base removed from V and 9 bases from J, the gap between germline ends came to 16 bases. The CDR3 consists of 14 residues. From germline, CDR1 is MNHNS and CDR2 SASEGT. CDR3 region: CASSEEAPRMVQYF. The CDR3 nucleotides read TGTGCCAGCAGTGAAGAAGCCCCTAGGATGGTGCAGTACTTC.

V usage is TRBV15 and J usage is TRBJ1-4; possibly TRBD1 for D (5 bases). V was shortened by 0 bases and J by 10 bases, with 15 bases between the two germline ends. This CDR3 is 15 amino acids long. Per germline, CDR1 LNHNV and CDR2 YYDKDF (reference sequence). The CDR3 reads CATSRDTKAGGKLFF. The CDR3 DNA reads as TGTGCCACCAGCAGAGATACGAAGGCTGGGGGAAAACTGTTTTTT.

The chain employs TRBV4-1 and TRBJ2-1; TRBD2 matches at 10 bases. V lost 4 bases and J lost 8; bases outside the gene matches: 8. The CDR3 runs 15 residues. Germline loops: CDR1 MGHRA, CDR2 YSYEKL. CDR3: CASSLSGRAFYEQFF. For the CDR3, the DNA is TGCGCCAGCAGCCTAAGCGGGAGGGCCTTCTATGAGCAGTTCTTC.

The rearrangement uses TRBV6-2 or TRBV6-3 and TRBJ2-1; tentatively, D is TRBD1 (5 bases). Germline V CDR1 and CDR2: MNHEY, SVGEGT. The V end lost 3 bases, the J end lost 7 bases, and 19 bases lay between the germline ends. The CDR3 length is 16 residues. CDR3 in amino acids: CASSYDSLGRANEQFF. In DNA, the CDR3 is TGTGCCAGCAGTTATGACTCTCTTGGCAGGGCGAATGAGCAGTTCTTC.

The chain is built from TRBV6-1 and TRBJ2-1; D gene unclear. The CDR3 has 15 amino acids. Deletions cut 3 bases from V and 0 bases from J, with 9 bases between. Looked up from germline, CDR1 is MNHNS and CDR2 is SASEGT. Here the CDR3 reads CASSDIYSSYNEQFF. In DNA, the CDR3 is TGTGCCAGCAGTGACATTTACTCCTCCTACAATGAGCAGTTCTTC.

The chain is built from TRBV15 and TRBJ1-1; a weak D match, TRBD1 (6 bases). CDR3 length: 16 amino acids. Trimming pared 0 bases from V and 14 bases from J, leaving 25 bases between. Germline loops: CDR1 LNHNV, CDR2 YYDKDF (reference sequence). CDR3: CATSRDNPSQGRGRFF. The CDR3, as DNA: TGTGCCACCAGCAGAGATAATCCTTCACAGGGCCGAGGTAGATTCTTT.

This chain uses TRBV7-2 with TRBJ2-1, with D unresolved. There are 17 residues in the CDR3. The V and J ends lost 2 bases and 0 bases respectively, with 14 bases between them. Per the germline V gene, CDR1 is SGHTA and CDR2 is FQGNSA. CDR3 in amino acids: CASSLSTTWSSYNEQFF. The CDR3 region has the DNA TGTGCCAGCAGCTTATCCACGACGTGGAGCTCCTACAATGAGCAGTTCTTC.

This sequence joins TRBV14 and TRBJ2-1; the match to TRBD1 covers 11 bases. CDR3 length equals 15 residues. Trimming cost V 1 base and J 8 bases; bases outside gene matches: 4. Germline V lookup: CDR1 SGHDN, CDR2 FVKESK. The CDR3: CASSQGGQGADEQFF. The CDR3 DNA is TGTGCCAGCAGCCAAGGAGGACAGGGGGCTGATGAGCAGTTCTTC.

This chain connects TRBV5-1 to TRBJ2-4; perhaps TRBD2 as D (6 bases). The V end lost 4 bases, the J end lost 0 bases, and 14 bases lay between the germline ends. The CDR3 runs 16 residues. Germline-derived CDR1 and CDR2 are SGHRS and YFSETQ. The chain's CDR3 is CASSPGGGLAKNIQYF. The CDR3 coding sequence is TGCGCCAGCAGCCCAGGTGGGGGACTAGCCAAAAACATTCAGTACTTC.

The rearrangement joins TRBV6-2 or TRBV6-3 to TRBJ2-7; D is uncertain. V was pared by 2 bases and J by 0 bases, with 26 bases between. The V gene's germline CDR1 is MNHEY and CDR2 SVGEGT. The CDR3 contains 20 residues. CDR3 DNA: TGTGCCAGCAGTTACAGCACGACGGATGCTCTCTCTCCTGTCTCCTACGAGCAGTACTTC. Amino acid sequence: CASSYSTTDALSPVSYEQYF.

The chain has TRBV19 and TRBJ1-2; D unresolved. Germline V gene sequence: CDR1 LNHDA, CDR2 SQIVND (reference sequence). This CDR3 is 15 amino acids long. Trimming pared 5 bases from V and 0 bases from J, leaving 13 bases between. DNA for the CDR3: TGTGCCAGTAGTGTGGGTCCCGAACCTAACTATGGCTACACCTTC. It is translated as CASSVGPEPNYGYTF.

The CDR3 sequence is CASSVGETGVKNEQFF. CDR3 nucleotide sequence: TGTGCCAGCAGCGTAGGGGAGACAGGGGTAAAGAATGAGCAGTTCTTC. The chain carries TRBV9 and TRBJ2-1; TRBD1 matches 8 bases. The junction had 9 bases not matched to a gene; V was cut back by 0 bases and J by 7 bases. CDR1 is SGDLS, CDR2 YYNGEE, per germline. This CDR3 is 16 amino acids long.

The J gene is TRBJ2-2, the V gene TRBV21-1; TRBD2, the D gene given by the table, was not confirmed from the DNA. TRBV21-1 is a known pseudogene. The CDR3 is 17 residues long. CDR3 amino acids: CASSKGEGLSNTGELFF. For the CDR3, the DNA is TGTGCCAGCAGCAAAGGGGAGGGACTTTCGAACACCGGGGAGCTGTTTTTT.

The J gene is TRBJ1-4, the V gene TRBV9; 10 bases fit TRBD1. The CDR3 is made up of 15 amino acids. After removal of 3 bases from V and 4 bases from J, the junction contained 3 bases not matched to a gene. Per the germline V gene, CDR1 is SGDLS and CDR2 is YYNGEE. The CDR3 bases are TGTGCCAGCAGCGAAGGACAGGGGGATAATGAAAAACTGTTTTTT. Its translation is CASSEGQGDNEKLFF. The full variable domain, with the rest looked up from reference TRBV9 and TRBJ1-4, is DSGVTQTPKHLITATGQRVTLRCSPRSGDLSVYWYQQSLDQGLQFLIQYYNGEERAKGNILERFSAQQFPDLHSELNLSSLELGDSALYFCASSEGQGDNEKLFFGSGTQLSVL.

V is TRBV19 and J is TRBJ1-2; D is unclear. Trimming shortened V by 5 bases and J by 2 bases, and 12 bases separated the two germline ends. CDR1 LNHDA and CDR2 SQIVND come from the germline V gene (reference sequence). There are 14 residues in the CDR3. CDR3 sequence: CASSAASGNYGYTF. The CDR3 nucleotides read TGTGCCAGTAGTGCGGCCTCCGGGAACTATGGCTACACCTTC.

The J gene is TRBJ2-3, the V gene TRBV18; perhaps TRBD1 as D (6 bases). Germline V gives CDR1 KGHSH, CDR2 LQKENI. This CDR3 has 15 amino acids. V lost 1 base to trimming and J lost 6 bases, with 14 bases between them. CDR3 DNA sequence: TGTGCCAGCTCACCACAGTCGACAGGTTGGGATACGCAGTATTTT. Translating it yields CASSPQSTGWDTQYF.

V is TRBV10-3 and J is TRBJ2-7, with 9 bases identical to TRBD2. Germline V gene lookup returns CDR1 ENHRY and CDR2 SYGVKD. This CDR3 contains 15 residues. V was pared by 6 bases and J by 3 bases, with 9 bases of the junction left unmatched. The DNA for the CDR3 is TGTGCCATCAGATCCGGGACTAGCAGATTCTACGAGCAGTACTTC. Protein product: CAIRSGTSRFYEQYF.

For this clone: This sample also contains other DNA sequences that code for the same CDR3. The rearrangement uses TRBV9 and TRBJ1-1; the D is unclear. Per the germline V gene, CDR1 is SGDLS and CDR2 is YYNGEE. There are 14 residues in the CDR3. V lost 0 bases, J lost 0 bases, and 6 bases lay in between. This chain's CDR3 is CASSVDGMNTEAFF. CDR3 nucleotides: TGTGCCAGCAGCGTAGACGGAATGAACACTGAAGCTTTCTTT. The full variable domain, with the rest looked up from reference TRBV9 and TRBJ1-1, is DSGVTQTPKHLITATGQRVTLRCSPRSGDLSVYWYQQSLDQGLQFLIQYYNGEERAKGNILERFSAQQFPDLHSELNLSSLELGDSALYFCASSVDGMNTEAFFGQGTRLTVV.

J is TRBJ2-5 and V is TRBV30; TRBD2 matches at 13 bases. Germline V gene data show CDR1 as GTSNPN and CDR2 as SVGIG (reference sequence). V shed 3 bases and J 5 bases; nucleotides not matched to a gene: 18. The CDR3 length is 19 residues. Here the CDR3 reads CAWSEKRTELAGGKETQYF. DNA of the CDR3: TGTGCCTGGAGCGAGAAACGTACCGAACTAGCGGGAGGGAAGGAGACCCAGTACTTC.

The chain couples TRBV4-2 to TRBJ2-2, with D tentatively TRBD1 (6 bases). The length of the CDR3 is 15 residues. The germline gives CDR1 LGHNA, CDR2 YNFKEQ. Trimming stripped 4 bases from V and 0 bases from J, with 9 bases between. Written as DNA, the CDR3 is TGTGCCAGCAGCCCTTGGACAGCGAACACCGGGGAGCTGTTTTTT. The encoded protein is CASSPWTANTGELFF.

CDR3 residues: CASSPGTGNSREQFF. CDR3 DNA: TGCGCCAGCAGCCCCGGGACAGGGAATTCAAGAGAGCAGTTCTTC. The V gene is TRBV5-1, the J gene TRBJ2-1, with 9 nucleotides matching TRBD1. This CDR3 region has 15 residues. The germline gives CDR1 SGHRS, CDR2 YFSETQ. With V trimmed by 4 bases and J by 10 bases, 12 bases remained unmatched.

This sequence joins TRBV30 and TRBJ2-5; D might be TRBD1 or TRBD2, each matching 8 bases. CDR3 length: 15 amino acids. Per the germline V gene, CDR1 is GTSNPN and CDR2 is SVGIG (reference sequence). Trimming shortened V by 2 bases and J by 5 bases, and 18 bases separated the two germline ends. The DNA of the CDR3 is TGTGCCTGGAGTCAGGAAGCGGGGGACAGGGAGACCCAGTACTTC. This encodes CAWSQEAGDRETQYF.

The V call is TRBV2, the J call TRBJ2-3; D might be TRBD1 (5 bases). CDR3 length: 13 amino acids. The germline V gene has CDR1 SNHLY and CDR2 FYNNEI. The V end lost 6 bases, the J end lost 3 bases, and 10 bases lay between the germline ends. This chain's CDR3 is CASSAQGTDTQYF. CDR3 nucleotides: TGTGCCAGCAGCGCCCAGGGTACAGATACGCAGTATTTT.

The V gene is TRBV28, the J gene TRBJ1-1, with 9 bases that match TRBD1. The CDR3 contains 15 residues. CDR1 and CDR2 (germline): MDHEN, SYDVKM. V was clipped by 5 bases and J by 5 bases; unmatched bases: 9. The CDR3 nucleotides are TGTGCCAGCAGTCCATATCAGGGGACAGGGACTGAAGCTTTCTTT. Its translation is CASSPYQGTGTEAFF.

V usage is TRBV6-2 or TRBV6-3 and J usage is TRBJ1-5; 7 bases match TRBD1. This CDR3 is built from 15 residues. Trimming removed 5 bases from V and 2 bases from J; junction bases left unmatched: 6. The V gene's germline CDR1 is MNHEY and CDR2 SVGEGT. CDR3 bases: TGTGCCAGCAGTAGACAGGGTGGAGGCAATCAGCCCCAGCATTTT. Translation gives CASSRQGGGNQPQHF.

This chain joins TRBV19 and TRBJ1-1; 8 nucleotides line up with TRBD1. Germline-derived CDR1 and CDR2 are LNHDA and SQIVND (reference sequence). V gave up 8 bases and J gave up 7 bases; unmatched junction bases: 9. CDR3 length: 13 residues. Here the CDR3 DNA reads TGTGCCAGTGACAGGGGCCGAGTTAGTGAAGCTTTCTTT. This codes for CASDRGRVSEAFF.

The count of this clone is one. V usage is TRBV9 and J usage is TRBJ1-1; D remains unclear. Trimming removed 0 bases from V and 7 bases from J, with 10 bases in between. Germline CDR1 reads SGDLS; CDR2 reads YYNGEE. This CDR3 contains 13 residues. CDR3: CASSVDQPCEAFF. The CDR3 DNA reads as TGTGCCAGCAGCGTAGATCAGCCTTGTGAAGCTTTCTTT.

The rearrangement links TRBV3-1 (or the pseudogene TRBV3-2) to TRBJ1-6; 9 positions match TRBD1. V was pared by 4 bases and J by 10 bases, with 5 bases of the junction left unmatched. Germline CDR1 and CDR2: LGHDT and YNNKEL (reference sequence). CDR3 size: 14 residues. As DNA, the CDR3 is TGTGCCAGCAGCCTCGACAGGGGGGCCTCACCCCTCCACTTT. It yields the protein CASSLDRGASPLHF.

The chain has TRBV7-8 and TRBJ2-7; 8 bases are shared with TRBD2. CDR1 SGHVS and CDR2 FQNEAQ come from the germline V gene. V was pared by 1 base and J by 6 bases, with 8 bases of the junction left unmatched. The CDR3 sequence is 15 residues long. The CDR3 spells CASSLGAGGTFEQYF. The CDR3 nucleotides read TGTGCCAGCAGCTTAGGGGCGGGAGGAACATTCGAGCAGTACTTC. The full variable domain, its missing parts supplied by reference TRBV7-8 and TRBJ2-7, is GAGVSQSPRYKVAKRGQDVALRCDPISGHVSLFWYQQALGQGPEFLTYFQNEAQLDKSGLPSDRFFAERPEGSVSTLKIQRTQQEDSAVYLCASSLGAGGTFEQYFGPGTRLTVT.

The V call is TRBV21-1, the J call TRBJ2-2; the table's D call of TRBD2 was not tested on the DNA. TRBV21-1 is a documented pseudogene. The CDR3 covers 22 residues. This CDR3 reads CASSKGSRRENSGKANTGELFF. The CDR3 DNA is TGTGCCAGCAGCAAAGGCAGTCGAAGGGAAAATAGCGGGAAAGCGAACACCGGGGAGCTGTTTTTT.